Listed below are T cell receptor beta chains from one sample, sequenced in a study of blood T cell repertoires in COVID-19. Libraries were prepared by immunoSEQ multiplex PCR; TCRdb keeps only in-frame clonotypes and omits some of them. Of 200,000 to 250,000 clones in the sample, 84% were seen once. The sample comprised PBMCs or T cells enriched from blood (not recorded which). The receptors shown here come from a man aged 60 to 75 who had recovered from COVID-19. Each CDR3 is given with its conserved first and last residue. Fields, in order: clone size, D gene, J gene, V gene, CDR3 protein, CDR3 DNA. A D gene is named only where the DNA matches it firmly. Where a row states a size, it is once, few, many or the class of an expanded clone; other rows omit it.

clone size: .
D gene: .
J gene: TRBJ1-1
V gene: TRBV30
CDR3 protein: CAWSPGATEAFF
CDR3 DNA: TGTGCCTGGAGTCCAGGGGCTACTGAAGCTTTCTTT

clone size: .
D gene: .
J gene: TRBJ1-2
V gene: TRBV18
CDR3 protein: CASSLSGGRQQTYGYTF
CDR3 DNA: TGTGCCAGCTCACTTTCGGGAGGCAGACAGCAGACCTATGGCTACACCTTC

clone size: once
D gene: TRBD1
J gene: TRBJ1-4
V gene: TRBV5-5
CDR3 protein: CASSIQGRNEKLFF
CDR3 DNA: TGTGCCAGCAGCATACAGGGGCGAAATGAAAAACTGTTTTTT

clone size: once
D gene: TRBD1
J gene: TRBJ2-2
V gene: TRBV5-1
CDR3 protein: CASSLGQGMENTGELFF
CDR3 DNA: TGCGCCAGCAGCTTGGGACAGGGAATGGAGAACACCGGGGAGCTGTTTTTT

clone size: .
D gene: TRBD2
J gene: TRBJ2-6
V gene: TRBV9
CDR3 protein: CASSVEGGAGANVLTF
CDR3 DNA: TGTGCCAGCAGCGTAGAGGGAGGGGCTGGGGCCAACGTCCTGACTTTC

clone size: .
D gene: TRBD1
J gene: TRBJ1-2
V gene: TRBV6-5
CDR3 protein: CASSYSAGGGYGYTF
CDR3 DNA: TGTGCCAGCAGTTACTCGGCAGGGGGAGGATATGGCTACACCTTC

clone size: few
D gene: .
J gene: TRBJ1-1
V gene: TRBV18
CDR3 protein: CASSPRQGEAFF
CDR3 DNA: TGTGCCAGCTCACCGAGGCAAGGTGAAGCTTTCTTT

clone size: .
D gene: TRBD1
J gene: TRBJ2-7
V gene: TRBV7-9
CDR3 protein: CASSLADRDYEQYF
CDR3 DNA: TGTGCCAGCAGCTTAGCGGACAGGGATTACGAGCAGTACTTC

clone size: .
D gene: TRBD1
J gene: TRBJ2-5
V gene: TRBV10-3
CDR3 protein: CAISTSGGETQYF
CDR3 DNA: TGTGCCATCAGTACCTCAGGGGGAGAGACCCAGTACTTC

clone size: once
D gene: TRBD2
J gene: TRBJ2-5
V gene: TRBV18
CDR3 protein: CASSPSLAGDNQETQYF
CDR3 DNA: TGTGCCAGCTCACCAAGTCTAGCGGGGGACAACCAAGAGACCCAGTACTTC

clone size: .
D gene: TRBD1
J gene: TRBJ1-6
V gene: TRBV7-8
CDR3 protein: CASRETGSYNSPLHF
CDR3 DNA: TGTGCCAGCAGGGAGACAGGGAGCTATAATTCACCCCTCCACTTT

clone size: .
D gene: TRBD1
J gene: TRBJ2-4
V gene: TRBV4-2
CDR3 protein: CASSQETGWYIQYF
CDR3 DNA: TGTGCCAGCAGCCAAGAGACAGGGTGGTACATTCAGTACTTC

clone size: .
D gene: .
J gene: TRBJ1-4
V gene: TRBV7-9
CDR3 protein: CASSLNPGANEKLFF
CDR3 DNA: TGTGCCAGCAGCTTAAACCCAGGGGCTAATGAAAAACTGTTTTTT

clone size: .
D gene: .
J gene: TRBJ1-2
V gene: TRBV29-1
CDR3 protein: CSALYIGDWGGYTF
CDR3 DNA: TGCAGCGCCCTATATATAGGGGATTGGGGTGGCTACACCTTC

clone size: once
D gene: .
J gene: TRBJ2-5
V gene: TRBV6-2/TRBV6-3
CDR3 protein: CASSYGTVLKTQYF
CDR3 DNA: TGTGCCAGCAGTTACGGGACTGTCCTGAAGACCCAGTACTTC

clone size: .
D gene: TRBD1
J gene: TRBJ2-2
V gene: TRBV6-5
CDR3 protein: CASRDRGLGTGELFF
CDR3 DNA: TGTGCCAGCAGGGACAGGGGTTTGGGCACCGGGGAGCTGTTTTTT

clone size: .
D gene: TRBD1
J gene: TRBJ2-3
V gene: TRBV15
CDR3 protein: CATSDRGTDTQYF
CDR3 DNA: TGTGCCACTTCCGACAGGGGCACAGATACGCAGTATTTT

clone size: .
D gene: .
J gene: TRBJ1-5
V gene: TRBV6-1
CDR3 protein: CASSYQVNQPQHF
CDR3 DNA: TGTGCCAGCAGTTATCAGGTTAATCAGCCCCAGCATTTT

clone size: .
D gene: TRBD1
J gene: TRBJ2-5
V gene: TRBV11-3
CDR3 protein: CASSPGTGAQETQYF
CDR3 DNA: TGTGCCAGCAGCCCCGGGACAGGGGCGCAAGAGACCCAGTACTTC

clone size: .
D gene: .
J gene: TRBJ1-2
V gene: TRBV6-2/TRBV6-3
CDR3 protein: CASSYSNRDWIYGYTF
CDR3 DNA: TGTGCCAGCAGTTACTCGAACAGGGATTGGATCTATGGCTACACCTTC

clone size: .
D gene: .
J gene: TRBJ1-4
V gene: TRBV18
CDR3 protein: CASSPAGGEKLFF
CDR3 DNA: TGTGCCAGCTCACCAGCAGGTGGAGAAAAACTGTTTTTT

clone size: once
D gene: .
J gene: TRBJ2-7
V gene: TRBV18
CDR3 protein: CASSPGLSYEQYF
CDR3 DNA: TGTGCCAGCTCACCGGGACTGTCCTACGAGCAGTACTTC

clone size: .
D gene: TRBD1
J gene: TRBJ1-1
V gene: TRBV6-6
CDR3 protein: CASSSSGQMNTEAFF
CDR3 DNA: TGTGCCAGCAGTTCCTCGGGACAGATGAACACTGAAGCTTTCTTT

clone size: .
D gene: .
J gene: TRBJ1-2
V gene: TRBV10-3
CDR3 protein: CAISESGDHGYTF
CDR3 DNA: TGTGCCATCAGTGAGTCGGGAGATCATGGCTACACCTTC

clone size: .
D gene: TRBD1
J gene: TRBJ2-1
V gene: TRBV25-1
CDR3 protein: CASSDQDRFNEQFF
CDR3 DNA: TGTGCCAGCAGTGACCAGGACAGGTTCAATGAGCAGTTCTTC

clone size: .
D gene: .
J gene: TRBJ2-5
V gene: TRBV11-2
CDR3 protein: CASSQSRGGLQETQYF
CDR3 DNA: TGTGCCAGCAGCCAGAGTCGCGGGGGCTTACAAGAGACCCAGTACTTC

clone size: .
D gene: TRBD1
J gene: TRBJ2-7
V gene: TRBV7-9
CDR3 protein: CASSFRRDSGEQYF
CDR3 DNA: TGTGCCAGCAGCTTTAGAAGGGACAGTGGAGAGCAGTACTTC

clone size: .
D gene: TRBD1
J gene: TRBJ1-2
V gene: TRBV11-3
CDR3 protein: CASSLLGQGGTYYGYTF
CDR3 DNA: TGTGCCAGCAGCTTATTGGGACAGGGTGGTACTTACTATGGCTACACCTTC

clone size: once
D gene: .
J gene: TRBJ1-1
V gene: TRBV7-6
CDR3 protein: CASKEGRSTEAFF
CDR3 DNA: TGTGCCAGCAAGGAGGGACGCAGCACTGAAGCTTTCTTT

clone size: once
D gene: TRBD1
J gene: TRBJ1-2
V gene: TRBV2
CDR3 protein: CASSVSWDRGFLLSGYTF
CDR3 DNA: TGTGCCAGCAGTGTCTCTTGGGACAGGGGCTTCCTATTGAGTGGCTACACCTTC

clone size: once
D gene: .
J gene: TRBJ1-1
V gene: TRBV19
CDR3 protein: CASGTTNTEAFF
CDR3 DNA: TGTGCCAGTGGGACTACGAACACTGAAGCTTTCTTT

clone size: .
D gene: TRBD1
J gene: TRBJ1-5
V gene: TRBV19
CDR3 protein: CASSIRDRGQPQHF
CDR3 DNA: TGTGCCAGTAGTATCCGGGACAGGGGGCAGCCCCAGCATTTT

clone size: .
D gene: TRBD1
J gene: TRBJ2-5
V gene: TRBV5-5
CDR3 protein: CASSVGTEETQYF
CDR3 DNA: TGTGCCAGCAGCGTCGGGACAGAAGAGACCCAGTACTTC

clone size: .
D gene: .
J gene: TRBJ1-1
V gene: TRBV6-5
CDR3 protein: CASRRNRENTEAFF
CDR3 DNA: TGTGCCAGCAGACGCAACAGGGAGAACACTGAAGCTTTCTTT

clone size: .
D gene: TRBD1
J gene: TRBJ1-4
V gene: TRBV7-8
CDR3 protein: CASKTGGDEKLFF
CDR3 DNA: TGTGCCAGCAAGACAGGGGGAGATGAAAAACTGTTTTTT

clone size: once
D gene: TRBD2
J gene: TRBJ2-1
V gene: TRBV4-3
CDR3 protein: CASSQGYGTSEFF
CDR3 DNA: TGCGCCAGCAGCCAAGGGTACGGGACTAGCGAGTTCTTC

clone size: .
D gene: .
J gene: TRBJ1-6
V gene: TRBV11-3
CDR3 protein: CASSLDGGGYNSPLHF
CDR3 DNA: TGTGCCAGCAGCTTAGATGGGGGAGGGTATAATTCACCCCTCCACTTT

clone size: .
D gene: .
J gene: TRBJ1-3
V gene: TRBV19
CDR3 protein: CASSIAVTDGNTIYF
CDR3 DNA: TGTGCCAGTAGTATAGCGGTGACAGACGGAAACACCATATATTTT

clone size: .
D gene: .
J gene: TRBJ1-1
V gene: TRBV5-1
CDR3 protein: CASSLGLNTEAFF
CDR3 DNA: TGCGCCAGCAGTCTCGGGTTGAACACTGAAGCTTTCTTT

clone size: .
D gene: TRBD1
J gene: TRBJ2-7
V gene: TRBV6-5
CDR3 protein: CASSYIGQGHEQYF
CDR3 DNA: TGTGCCAGCAGTTACATCGGACAGGGACACGAGCAGTACTTC

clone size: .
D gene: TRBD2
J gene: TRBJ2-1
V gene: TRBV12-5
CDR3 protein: CASGLLGGDEQFF
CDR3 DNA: TGTGCTAGTGGTTTGCTCGGGGGGGATGAGCAGTTCTTC

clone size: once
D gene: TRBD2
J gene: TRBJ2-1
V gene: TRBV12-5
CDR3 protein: CASGSTLGGGAWFEQFF
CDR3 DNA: TGTGCTAGTGGTTCAACCCTTGGCGGGGGGGCTTGGTTTGAGCAGTTCTTC

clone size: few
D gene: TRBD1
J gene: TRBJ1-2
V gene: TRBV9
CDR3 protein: CASSVGQGYGYTF
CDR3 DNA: TGTGCCAGCAGCGTAGGACAGGGGTATGGCTACACCTTC

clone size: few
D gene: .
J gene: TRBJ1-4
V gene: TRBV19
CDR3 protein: CASSIDRSEKLFF
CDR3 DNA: TGTGCCAGTAGTATAGACAGGTCTGAAAAACTGTTTTTT

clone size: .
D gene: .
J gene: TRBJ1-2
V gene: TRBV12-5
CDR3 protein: CASGRGGGHQFYGYTF
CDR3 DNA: TGTGCTAGTGGCCGGGGAGGGGGACATCAATTCTATGGCTACACCTTC